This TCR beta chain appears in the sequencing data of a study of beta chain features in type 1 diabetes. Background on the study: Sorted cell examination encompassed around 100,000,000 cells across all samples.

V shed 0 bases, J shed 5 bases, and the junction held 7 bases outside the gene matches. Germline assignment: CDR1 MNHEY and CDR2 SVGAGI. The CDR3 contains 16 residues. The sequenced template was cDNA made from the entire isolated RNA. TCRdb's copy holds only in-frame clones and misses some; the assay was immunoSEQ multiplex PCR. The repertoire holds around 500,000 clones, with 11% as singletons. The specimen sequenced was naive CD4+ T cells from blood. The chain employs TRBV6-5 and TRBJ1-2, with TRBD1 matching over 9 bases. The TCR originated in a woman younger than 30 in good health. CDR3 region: CASSYSEGQGEYGYTF. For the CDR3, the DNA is TGTGCCAGCAGTTACTCGGAGGGACAGGGAGAATATGGCTACACCTTC.